The TCR beta chain under discussion was sequenced for a study of PD-L1 blockade in urothelial cancer. For the study at large: Atezolizumab 1,200 mg was given intravenously every 3 weeks, starting 2014. Timepoints chosen for blood analysis were 3 weeks (second dose) and 6 weeks after treatment start. Regarding the study as a whole: The study found that durable-benefit patients expanded tumor-associated blood clones more at 3 weeks.

This clone was detected only a few times. Its target is unknown. The CDR3 extends over 15 amino acids. CDR1 is SGHAT and CDR2 is FQNNGV in the germline V gene. V lost 3 bases to trimming and J lost 5 bases, with 15 bases between them. Assay used: immunoSEQ multiplex PCR; TCRdb lists only in-frame clones, some missing. The table records around 100,000 clones, more than 75% of them present only once. The time point denotes: pretreatment peripheral blood. For each patient, 1 to 8 samples were obtained, pretreatment and on-treatment. This chain joins TRBV11-2 and TRBJ2-3; D is unresolved. The clonotype originates from a man in his sixties with urothelial cancer. The sample here was PBMCs, taken around atezolizumab (anti-PD-L1) treatment. CDR3 region: CASSFLTESRDTQYF. CDR3 coding DNA: TGTGCCAGCAGCTTTCTCACGGAGTCAAGAGATACGCAGTATTTT. Full variable domain (rest looked up from reference TRBV11-2 and TRBJ2-3): EAGVAQSPRYKIIEKRQSVAFWCNPISGHATLYWYQQILGQGPKLLIQFQNNGVVDDSQLPKDRFSAERLKGVDSTLKIQPAKLEDSAVYLCASSFLTESRDTQYFGPGTRLTVL.